The rows below give T cell receptor beta chains drawn from one sample of a study of blood T cell repertoires in COVID-19. TCRdb keeps only in-frame clones here, not all; method: immunoSEQ multiplex PCR. The sample lists about 150,000 clones; about 77% were seen once. The sequenced sample consisted of peripheral blood. The receptors derive from a man between 60 and 70 years old with acute or convalescent COVID-19. CDR3s include the opening cysteine and the closing phenylalanine or tryptophan. D genes are given only for firm matches. Some rows mark clone size as missing; the rest say once, few, many or name a class of expanded clone.

CDR3 DNA: TGTGCCAGCAGTTACTCGATACGAGATCCCTACGAGCAGTACTTC; CDR3 protein: CASSYSIRDPYEQYF; D gene: -; V gene: TRBV6-5; J gene: TRBJ2-7; clone size: -
CDR3 DNA: TGTGCCAGCAGCTTGGAACCTGGGGCCCAGTCGACTTTCTTT; CDR3 protein: CASSLEPGAQSTFF; D gene: -; V gene: TRBV5-8; J gene: TRBJ1-1; clone size: -
CDR3 DNA: TGTGCCAGCAGTTACTCGTTGGGCCCGTACGAGCAGTACTTC; CDR3 protein: CASSYSLGPYEQYF; D gene: -; V gene: TRBV6-5; J gene: TRBJ2-7; clone size: many
CDR3 DNA: TGTGCCAGCAGCCAAGATACAGGGGGCTGGTACGAGCAGTACTTC; CDR3 protein: CASSQDTGGWYEQYF; D gene: TRBD1; V gene: TRBV3-1/TRBV3-2; J gene: TRBJ2-7; clone size: -
CDR3 DNA: TGTGCCACACAGCCGGCGAATGGCTACACCTTC; CDR3 protein: CATQPANGYTF; D gene: -; V gene: TRBV28; J gene: TRBJ1-2; clone size: -
CDR3 DNA: TGTGCCAGCAGTAAATGGACAGGGGACTATGGCTACACCTTC; CDR3 protein: CASSKWTGDYGYTF; D gene: TRBD1; V gene: TRBV28; J gene: TRBJ1-2; clone size: -
CDR3 DNA: TGTGCCAGTAGCTACGGACTAGCGGAGGAGACCCAGTACTTC; CDR3 protein: CASSYGLAEETQYF; D gene: TRBD2; V gene: TRBV19; J gene: TRBJ2-5; clone size: -
CDR3 DNA: TGTGCCAGCAGCTTATTAGGGGGCAGGAACACTGAAGCTTTCTTT; CDR3 protein: CASSLLGGRNTEAFF; D gene: TRBD1; V gene: TRBV7-6; J gene: TRBJ1-1; clone size: -
CDR3 DNA: TGTGCCAGCAGTTACAGGGTACGCACTGAAGCTTTCTTT; CDR3 protein: CASSYRVRTEAFF; D gene: -; V gene: TRBV28; J gene: TRBJ1-1; clone size: -
CDR3 DNA: TGTGCCAGCAGCTTGGGACAAGCGGGAGGACGTAACACCGGGGAGCTGTTTTTT; CDR3 protein: CASSLGQAGGRNTGELFF; D gene: TRBD2; V gene: TRBV5-6; J gene: TRBJ2-2; clone size: -
CDR3 DNA: TGTGCCAGCAGCTTGGGACTAGCGGGAGGGCCTGGGAATGAGCAGTTCTTC; CDR3 protein: CASSLGLAGGPGNEQFF; D gene: TRBD2; V gene: TRBV5-4; J gene: TRBJ2-1; clone size: -
CDR3 DNA: TGTGCCAGCACCACCCTCGGGACTAGCGGGTACGAGCAGTACTTC; CDR3 protein: CASTTLGTSGYEQYF; D gene: TRBD2; V gene: TRBV27; J gene: TRBJ2-7; clone size: -
CDR3 DNA: TGTGCCAGCAGCCAGTCCTCCCCTCCCGAGACCCAGTACTTC; CDR3 protein: CASSQSSPPETQYF; D gene: -; V gene: TRBV3-1/TRBV3-2; J gene: TRBJ2-5; clone size: -
CDR3 DNA: TGTGCCTGGAGTCTGGGCACCCAGAGCCAGCAGTACTTC; CDR3 protein: CAWSLGTQSQQYF; D gene: -; V gene: TRBV30; J gene: TRBJ2-7; clone size: -
CDR3 DNA: TGTGCCTGGAGTGCTGAGACAGGGGAGGAGACCCAGTACTTC; CDR3 protein: CAWSAETGEETQYF; D gene: TRBD1; V gene: TRBV30; J gene: TRBJ2-5; clone size: -
CDR3 DNA: TGTGCCAGCAGTTCCGGGGGGCAGCCCCAGCATTTT; CDR3 protein: CASSSGGQPQHF; D gene: -; V gene: TRBV27; J gene: TRBJ1-5; clone size: -
CDR3 DNA: TGTGCCAGCAGCCTGGGGGGGAACCAAGAGACCCAGTACTTC; CDR3 protein: CASSLGGNQETQYF; D gene: TRBD2; V gene: TRBV7-3; J gene: TRBJ2-5; clone size: -
CDR3 DNA: TGTGCCAGCAGCTTACAGGGACTCAACTACGAGCAGTACTTC; CDR3 protein: CASSLQGLNYEQYF; D gene: -; V gene: TRBV7-2; J gene: TRBJ2-7; clone size: few
CDR3 DNA: TGTGCCAGTAGTATCAACGGGAGGTACAATGAGCAGTTCTTC; CDR3 protein: CASSINGRYNEQFF; D gene: TRBD2; V gene: TRBV19; J gene: TRBJ2-1; clone size: -
CDR3 DNA: TGTGCCAGCAGCATTAGACAGGGCGGATCCTACGAGCAGTACTTC; CDR3 protein: CASSIRQGGSYEQYF; D gene: TRBD1; V gene: TRBV7-6; J gene: TRBJ2-7; clone size: -
CDR3 DNA: TGTGCCAGCAGCTCGACTAGTCCTGAGACCCAGTACTTC; CDR3 protein: CASSSTSPETQYF; D gene: -; V gene: TRBV7-9; J gene: TRBJ2-5; clone size: -
CDR3 DNA: TGTGCCAGTAGTATTGAGCCCTCCTACGAGCAGTACTTC; CDR3 protein: CASSIEPSYEQYF; D gene: -; V gene: TRBV19; J gene: TRBJ2-7; clone size: -
CDR3 DNA: TGTGCCAGTAGTATCGTGTCGAACACCGGGGAGCTGTTTTTT; CDR3 protein: CASSIVSNTGELFF; D gene: -; V gene: TRBV19; J gene: TRBJ2-2; clone size: -
CDR3 DNA: TGTGCCAGCAGCTCTCGACAGGGGGCGAACACTGAAGCTTTCTTT; CDR3 protein: CASSSRQGANTEAFF; D gene: TRBD1; V gene: TRBV7-9; J gene: TRBJ1-1; clone size: -
CDR3 DNA: TGTGCCAGCAGTTTATCGGCCCCGTGGGGACAGGGGTATAGCAATCAGCCCCAGCATTTT; CDR3 protein: CASSLSAPWGQGYSNQPQHF; D gene: TRBD1; V gene: TRBV27; J gene: TRBJ1-5; clone size: -
CDR3 DNA: TGTGCCAGCAGCTTAGCAGCGGGAGCGAACACCGGGGAGCTGTTTTTT; CDR3 protein: CASSLAAGANTGELFF; D gene: TRBD2; V gene: TRBV7-8; J gene: TRBJ2-2; clone size: -